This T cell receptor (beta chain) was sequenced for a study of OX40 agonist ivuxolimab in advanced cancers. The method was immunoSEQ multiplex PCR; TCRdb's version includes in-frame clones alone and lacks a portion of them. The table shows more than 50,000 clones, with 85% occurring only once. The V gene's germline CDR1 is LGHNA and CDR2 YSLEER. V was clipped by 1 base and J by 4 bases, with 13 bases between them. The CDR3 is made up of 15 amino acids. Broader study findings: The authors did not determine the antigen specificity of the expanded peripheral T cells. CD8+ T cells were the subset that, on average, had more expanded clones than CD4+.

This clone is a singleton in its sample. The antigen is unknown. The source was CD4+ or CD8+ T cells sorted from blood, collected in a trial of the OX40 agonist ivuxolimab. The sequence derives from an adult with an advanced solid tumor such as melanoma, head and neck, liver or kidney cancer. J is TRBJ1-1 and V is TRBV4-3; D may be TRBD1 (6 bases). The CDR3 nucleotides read TGCGCCAGCAGCCAAGGCTTGTTAGGGGGCACTGAAGCTTTCTTT. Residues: CASSQGLLGGTEAFF.